This T cell receptor (beta chain) was sequenced during a study of blood T cell repertoires in COVID-19. Study overall: Nucleic acid was either cDNA or gDNA, and it came from T cells, B-cell-depleted T cells, or PBMCs.

The data were produced by immunoSEQ multiplex PCR, yet TCRdb's version contains in-frame clones alone and is incomplete. The sample contains under 250,000 clones, nearly 90% of which appear only once. Germline loops: CDR1 SGHRS, CDR2 YFSETQ. V gave up 0 bases and J gave up 7 bases; unmatched junction bases: 5. This CDR3 is built from 14 residues. The V call is TRBV5-1, the J call TRBJ1-1, with 8 bases aligning to TRBD1. The specimen sequenced was peripheral blood. The receptor was isolated from a man aged 18 to 29 with active or convalescent COVID-19. CDR3 amino acids: CASSLGQGAGEAFF. DNA of the CDR3: TGCGCCAGCAGCTTGGGCCAGGGGGCAGGTGAAGCTTTCTTT.